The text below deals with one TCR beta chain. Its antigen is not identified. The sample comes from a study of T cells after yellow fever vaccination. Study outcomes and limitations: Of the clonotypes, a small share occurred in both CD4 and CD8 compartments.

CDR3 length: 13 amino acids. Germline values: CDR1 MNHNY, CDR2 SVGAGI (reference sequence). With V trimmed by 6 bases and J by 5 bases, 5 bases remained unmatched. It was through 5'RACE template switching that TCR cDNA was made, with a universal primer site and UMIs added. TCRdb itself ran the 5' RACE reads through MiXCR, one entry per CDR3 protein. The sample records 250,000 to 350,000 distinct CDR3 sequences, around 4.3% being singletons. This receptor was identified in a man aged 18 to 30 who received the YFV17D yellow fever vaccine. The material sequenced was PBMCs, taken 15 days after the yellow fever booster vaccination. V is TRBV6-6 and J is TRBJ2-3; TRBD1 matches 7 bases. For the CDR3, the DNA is TGTGCCAGCAGACGACAGGGTAGAGATACGCAGTATTTT. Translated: CASRRQGRDTQYF.